This TCR beta chain was observed in a study of T-cell reconstitution after alpha-beta-depleted transplantation in children. Findings and limits, study-wide: At one year after transplant, newly produced T cells mostly accounted for T-cell counts and diversity. In patients about two months after transplant, alpha-beta T cells reportedly arose from several hundred expanded graft clones.

As regards this clonotype: What it binds is unknown.

During its preparation, the TCRbeta library received unique molecular identifiers. Via MiXCR, TCRdb re-called the PCR reads, giving one row per CDR3 protein. This sample has 600,000 to 700,000 distinct CDR3 sequences, with 13% found just once. The CDR3 consists of 15 residues. CDR1 is DFQATT and CDR2 is SNEGSKA in the germline V gene (reference sequence). Trimming left V 0 bases short and J 4 bases short, with 12 bases between. The gene calls are TRBV20-1 and TRBJ2-2; the D gene is possibly TRBD1 (6 bases). Sequenced material: PBMCs, taken before TCRalphabeta/CD19-depleted stem cell transplant. The TCR sequence derives from a girl aged 2 to 10 with congenital amegakaryocytic thrombocytopenia, due to receive a stem cell transplant. The DNA of the CDR3 is TGCAGTGCTAGAGACCCCAGAGGGGGCACCGGGGAGCTGTTTTTT. Protein sequence: CSARDPRGGTGELFF.